This T cell receptor beta chain was identified during a study of T cells in Graves' hyperthyroidism and ophthalmopathy. The V and J ends lost 3 bases and 5 bases respectively, with 14 bases between them. CDR3 length: 14 residues. Germline V lookup: CDR1 SEHNR, CDR2 FQNEAQ (reference sequence). Amplified TCR beta CDR3 regions derived from RNA transcripts. When the TCR CDR3 underwent first-round RT-PCR, the HTBI primer set was used. In TCRdb, the multiplex PCR reads were re-called with MiXCR into one record per CDR3 protein. The data contain approximately 530,000 distinct CDR3 sequences, approximately 15% of them singletons.

The gene calls are TRBV7-9 and TRBJ2-7, with D possibly being TRBD1 (6 bases). Sequenced input: blood. The sequence was obtained from a woman aged 18 to 35 with Graves' hyperthyroidism. The CDR3 is CASSFQDSPNEQYF. The DNA for the CDR3 is TGTGCCAGCAGCTTTCAGGACAGCCCCAACGAGCAGTACTTC.